These T cell receptor beta chains were read from a single sample in a study of somatic mutations in cytotoxic T cells in rheumatoid arthritis. Measured with immunoSEQ multiplex PCR; TCRdb has only the in-frame clones, and not every one. The sample has roughly 30,000 clones, roughly 80% seen once. Specimen: CD8+ T cells sorted from blood. The receptors originated from an adult with rheumatoid arthritis. CDR3s include the opening cysteine and the closing phenylalanine or tryptophan. Each record gives: V gene, J gene, D gene, clone size, CDR3 DNA, CDR3 protein. The D gene is left open where the match is weak. Rows may omit the clone size; those that give it use once, few, many or a size class.

>TRBV5-5|TRBJ2-1|TRBD2|-
TGTGCCAGCAGCCCTAGCGGGGGAAGCTCCTACAATGAGCAGTTCTTC
CASSPSGGSSYNEQFF
>TRBV7-8|TRBJ2-3|TRBD2|-
TGTGCCAGCAGCTTGGGACTAGCGGGGGGCCCAGATACGCAGTATTTT
CASSLGLAGGPDTQYF
>TRBV10-3|TRBJ1-1|TRBD1|few
TGTGCCATCAGGGACAGGGAGCGAATGAACACTGAAGCTTTCTTT
CAIRDRERMNTEAFF
>TRBV6-5|TRBJ1-5|-|few
TGTGCCAGCAGTTACTCCCGTAATCAGCCCCAGCATTTT
CASSYSRNQPQHF
>TRBV7-8|TRBJ2-2|-|-
TGTGCCAGCAGCTTACCTAGGGGGGGGGCGGACACCGGGGAGCTGTTTTTT
CASSLPRGGADTGELFF
>TRBV19|TRBJ2-2|TRBD2|-
TGTGCCAGTAAACCTAGCGGGATGAACACCGGGGAGCTGTTTTTT
CASKPSGMNTGELFF
>TRBV30|TRBJ2-7|-|once
TGTGCCTGGAGCGCGTTGGGCTCCTACGAGCAGTACTTC
CAWSALGSYEQYF
>TRBV7-7|TRBJ1-5|-|-
TGTGCTAGCAGCTTGACAGTGGGTCGGCCCCAGCATTTT
CASSLTVGRPQHF
>TRBV27|TRBJ2-7|-|-
TGTGCCAGCAGTTTCTACGGGAGTTCCTACGAGCAGTACTTC
CASSFYGSSYEQYF
>TRBV6-5|TRBJ2-1|TRBD2|-
TGTGCCAGCAGTTCCCCCGGACTAGTTAAGGGCAATGAGCAGTTCTTC
CASSSPGLVKGNEQFF
>TRBV30|TRBJ2-7|-|-
TGTGCCTGGAGCGATAACAGGGCGCGTGGCGAGCAGTACTTC
CAWSDNRARGEQYF
>TRBV11-3|TRBJ2-6|-|-
TGTGCCAGCAGCCCCTCTTTCTCTGGGGCCAACGTCCTGACTTTC
CASSPSFSGANVLTF
>TRBV28|TRBJ2-7|-|-
TGTGCCAGCAGCCCGCGGGGGGGACAGGGAACCTACGAGCAGTACTTC
CASSPRGGQGTYEQYF
>TRBV6-1|TRBJ1-5|TRBD1|-
TGTGCCAGCAGTGCTCGGGACAGTAGCAATCAGCCCCAGCATTTT
CASSARDSSNQPQHF
>TRBV13|TRBJ2-7|-|-
TGTGCCAGCAGCTTAGCGGGGCTGGGTTCGGCCTACGAGCAGTACTTC
CASSLAGLGSAYEQYF
>TRBV13|TRBJ2-7|TRBD1|-
TGTGCCAGCAGCGGCCGGGACAGAGAGACTTTTTACGAGCAGTACTTC
CASSGRDRETFYEQYF
>TRBV5-5|TRBJ2-2|-|-
TGTGCCAGCAGCTCGGGGCACCACAATACGAACACCGGGGAGCTGTTTTTT
CASSSGHHNTNTGELFF
>TRBV5-6|TRBJ1-2|-|-
TGTGCCAGCAGCCCTACAGCTACCTATGGCTACACCTTC
CASSPTATYGYTF
>TRBV7-6|TRBJ2-3|-|-
TGTGCCAGCAGCTTAGCGCGGGGACCAACAGATACGCAGTATTTT
CASSLARGPTDTQYF
>TRBV7-8|TRBJ2-1|TRBD1|-
TGTGCCAGCAGCCCTCGGGACAGGCCTTACAATGAGCAGTTCTTC
CASSPRDRPYNEQFF
>TRBV5-8|TRBJ1-4|-|few
TGTGCCAGCAGCTTGGGACAGGAGGCTAATGAAAAACTGTTTTTT
CASSLGQEANEKLFF
>TRBV4-3|TRBJ2-1|-|-
TGCGCCAGCAGCCCCTTGGGACCAGAAGTTCCGGGTGCCTACAATGAGCAGTTCTTC
CASSPLGPEVPGAYNEQFF
>TRBV9|TRBJ2-5|-|-
TGTGCCAGCAGCGTAGGTGGACGCGACCAAGAGACCCAGTACTTC
CASSVGGRDQETQYF
>TRBV29-1|TRBJ1-3|-|once
TGCAGCGTTTGGGTTTCGCCGGGGGCAGCTAACTCTGGAAACACCATATATTTT
CSVWVSPGAANSGNTIYF
>TRBV28|TRBJ2-7|-|-
TGTGCCAGCAGTCCAGGTTACTCCTACGAGCAGTACTTC
CASSPGYSYEQYF
>TRBV5-6|TRBJ1-6|-|-
TGTGCCAGCAGCAACTGGGGAGGGGTCTCACCCCTCCACTTT
CASSNWGGVSPLHF
>TRBV2|TRBJ2-7|-|few
TGTGCCAGCAGTGATTCCCTGTACGAGCAGTACTTC
CASSDSLYEQYF
>TRBV29-1|TRBJ2-1|-|-
TGCAGCGTTGAAAAAAGAGGTGAGCAGTTCTTC
CSVEKRGEQFF
>TRBV27|TRBJ1-1|TRBD1|-
TGTGCCAGCAGTGTAGGGGGCGGGTCCCCCACTGAAGCTTTCTTT
CASSVGGGSPTEAFF
>TRBV7-9|TRBJ1-2|TRBD1|-
TGTGCCAGCAGCCCGGGACAGGGAGGCTACACCTTC
CASSPGQGGYTF
>TRBV4-1|TRBJ2-7|TRBD1|-
TGCGCCAGCAGCCGCAACCGGGGACAGGGATCCGAGCAGTACTTC
CASSRNRGQGSEQYF